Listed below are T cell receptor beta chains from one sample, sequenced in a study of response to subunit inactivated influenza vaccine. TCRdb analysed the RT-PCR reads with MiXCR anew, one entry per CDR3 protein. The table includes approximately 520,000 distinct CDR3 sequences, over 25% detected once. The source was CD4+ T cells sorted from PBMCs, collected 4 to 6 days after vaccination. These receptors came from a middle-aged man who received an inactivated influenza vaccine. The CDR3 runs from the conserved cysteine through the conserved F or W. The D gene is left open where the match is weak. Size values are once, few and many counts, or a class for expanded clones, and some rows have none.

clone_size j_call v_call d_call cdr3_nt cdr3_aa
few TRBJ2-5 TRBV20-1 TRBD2 TGCAGTGCTAGAGACCGACTAGCGGGAAGGCAAGAGACCCAGTACTTC CSARDRLAGRQETQYF
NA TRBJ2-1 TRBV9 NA TGTGCCAGCAGCGTAAGATTCCTTGGGGAGCAGTTCTTC CASSVRFLGEQFF
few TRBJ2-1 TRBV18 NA TGTGCCAGCTCCGCAGGACAGCTCTACAATGAGCAGTTCTTC CASSAGQLYNEQFF
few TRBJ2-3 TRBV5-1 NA TGCGCCAGCAGCCCCGGGAGTTCGGGCGCAGATACGCAGTATTTT CASSPGSSGADTQYF
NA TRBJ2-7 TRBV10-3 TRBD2 TGTGCCATTACTACTAGCGGGAGCTCCTACGAGCAGTACTTC CAITTSGSSYEQYF
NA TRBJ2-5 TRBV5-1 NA TGCGCCAGCAACCCCGGAGGGCACCAAGAGACCCAGTACTTC CASNPGGHQETQYF
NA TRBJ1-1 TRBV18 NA TGTGCCAGCTCACCTAAGGACAAGAACACTGAAGCTTTCTTT CASSPKDKNTEAFF
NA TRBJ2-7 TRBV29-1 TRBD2 TGCAGCGCATTACTAGCGGGAGGGCCTAACGAGCAGTACTTC CSALLAGGPNEQYF
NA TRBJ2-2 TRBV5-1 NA TGCGCCAGCAGCTTCTCCCTGGGCGACAGCTCCACCGGGGAGCTGTTTTTT CASSFSLGDSSTGELFF
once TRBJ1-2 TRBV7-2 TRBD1 TGTGCCAGCAGCTTAGCAGGGGGCAGGGGCTACACCTTC CASSLAGGRGYTF
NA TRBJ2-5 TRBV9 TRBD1 TGTGCCAGCAGCCTAGGTAGGGGGCGCAGGGAGACCCAGTACTTC CASSLGRGRRETQYF
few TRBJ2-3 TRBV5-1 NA TGCGCCAGCAGCTTCAGACAGATCTCTAGCACAGATACGCAGTATTTT CASSFRQISSTDTQYF
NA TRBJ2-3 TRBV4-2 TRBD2 TGTGCCAGCAGCCTCTTGTTCCCCCCGGGGGGGACCGGAGATACGCAGTATTTT CASSLLFPPGGTGDTQYF
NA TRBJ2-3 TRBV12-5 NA TGTGCTAGTGGACTCGATCCCGGCACAGATACGCAGTATTTT CASGLDPGTDTQYF
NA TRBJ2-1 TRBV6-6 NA TGTGCCAGCAGTTACTTTCGGGAGAATGAGCAGTTCTTC CASSYFRENEQFF
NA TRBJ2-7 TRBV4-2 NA TGTGCCAGCAGCCAACCTGTGGGTTACAGCTCCTACGAGCAGTACTTC CASSQPVGYSSYEQYF
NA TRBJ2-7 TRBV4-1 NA TGCGCCAGCAGCCACTCCGGGACACTATCCTACGAGCAGTACTTC CASSHSGTLSYEQYF
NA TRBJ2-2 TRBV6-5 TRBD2 TGTGCCAGCAGTTCTAGCGGGAGAGGTACCGGGGAGCTGTTTTTT CASSSSGRGTGELFF
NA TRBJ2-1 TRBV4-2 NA TGTGCCAGCAGCCAAGACGGCGGAGACAATGAGCAGTTCTTC CASSQDGGDNEQFF
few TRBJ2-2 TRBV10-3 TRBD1 TGTGCCACCAAACAGGGACAGGCTAACACCGGGGAGCTGTTTTTT CATKQGQANTGELFF
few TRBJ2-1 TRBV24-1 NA TGTGCCACCAGTGATTCGGGACTGTTGAGCTCCTACAATGAGCAGTTCTTC CATSDSGLLSSYNEQFF
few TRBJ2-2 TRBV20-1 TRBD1 TGCAGTGCTCAAGGGACAGGGGGCGCGGGCGGGGAGCTGTTTTTT CSAQGTGGAGGELFF
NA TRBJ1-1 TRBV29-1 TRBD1 TGCAGCGCTCTGGACAGGGTAGGAGGTGAAGCTTTCTTT CSALDRVGGEAFF
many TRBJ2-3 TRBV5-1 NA TGCGCCAGCAGCTTGGAGGTGGCAGGGACCACAGATACGCAGTATTTT CASSLEVAGTTDTQYF
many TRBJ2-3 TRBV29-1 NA TGCAGCGTTGAAGATTTACTCACAGATACGCAGTATTTT CSVEDLLTDTQYF
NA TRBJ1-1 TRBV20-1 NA TGCAGTGCAGTGAACAGGGTCTTTGCTGAAGCTTTCTTT CSAVNRVFAEAFF
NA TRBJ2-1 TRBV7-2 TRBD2 TGTGCCAGCAGCTTAGGCGGGAGTCAGCATGAGCAGTTCTTC CASSLGGSQHEQFF
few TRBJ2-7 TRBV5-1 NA TGCGCCAGCAGCTTGGGTTCGCGGCCGCCGATCTACGAGCAGTACTTC CASSLGSRPPIYEQYF
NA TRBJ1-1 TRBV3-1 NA TGTGCCAGCAGCCGAGGGGGACAAGGCACTGAAGCTTTCTTT CASSRGGQGTEAFF
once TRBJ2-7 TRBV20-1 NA TGCAGTGCTAGCGCTTTGGGACGGCCTCCCTACGAGCAGTACTTC CSASALGRPPYEQYF
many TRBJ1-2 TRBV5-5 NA TGTGCCAGCAGCTTGGGGCCAGACTATGGCTACACCTTC CASSLGPDYGYTF
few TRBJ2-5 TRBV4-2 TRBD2 TGTGCCAGCAGCCAAGGACTAGCGGGGCCCCGGGAGACCCAGTACTTC CASSQGLAGPRETQYF
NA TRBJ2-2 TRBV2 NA TGTGCCAGCCAGCAGGACTACACCGGGGAGCTGTTTTTT CASQQDYTGELFF
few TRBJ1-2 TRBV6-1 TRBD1 TGTGCCAGCAGTGAACGGGACAGGGGGCTTGGCTACACCTTC CASSERDRGLGYTF
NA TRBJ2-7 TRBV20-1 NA TGCAGTGCTAGTGACCTGACTAGATTGTACGAGCAGTACTTC CSASDLTRLYEQYF
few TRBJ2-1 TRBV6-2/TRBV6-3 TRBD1 TGTGCCAGCGGAAAAAGACAGGGCAATGAGCAGTTCTTC CASGKRQGNEQFF
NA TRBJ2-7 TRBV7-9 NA TGTGCCAGCAGCTTCTCGGGGCGAGACGAGCAGTACTTC CASSFSGRDEQYF
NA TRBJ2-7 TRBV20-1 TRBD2 TGCAGTGCTAGAGACCAGCGGGAGAGCGAGCAGTACTTC CSARDQRESEQYF
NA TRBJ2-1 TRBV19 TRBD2 TGTGCCAGTAGTATCCCCAGACTAGCGGGAGACGGATACAATGAGCAGTTCTTC CASSIPRLAGDGYNEQFF
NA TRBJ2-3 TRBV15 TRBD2 TGTGCCACCAGCAGCGGGAGGCGGGAGGGAATCACAGATACGCAGTATTTT CATSSGRREGITDTQYF
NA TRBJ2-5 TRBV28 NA TGTGCCAGCAGCCCTAGTCTGACCGAGACCCAGTACTTC CASSPSLTETQYF
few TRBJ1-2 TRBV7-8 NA TGTGCCAGCAGCCAGCAGGGAATTGGCTATGGCTACACCTTC CASSQQGIGYGYTF
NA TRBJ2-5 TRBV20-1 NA TGCAGTGCTCGTGGAACTAGCAGGCAAGAGACCCAGTACTTC CSARGTSRQETQYF
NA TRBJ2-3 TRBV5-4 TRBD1 TGTGCCAGCAGCTTGCAGGGGGCGGAGGATACGCAGTATTTT CASSLQGAEDTQYF